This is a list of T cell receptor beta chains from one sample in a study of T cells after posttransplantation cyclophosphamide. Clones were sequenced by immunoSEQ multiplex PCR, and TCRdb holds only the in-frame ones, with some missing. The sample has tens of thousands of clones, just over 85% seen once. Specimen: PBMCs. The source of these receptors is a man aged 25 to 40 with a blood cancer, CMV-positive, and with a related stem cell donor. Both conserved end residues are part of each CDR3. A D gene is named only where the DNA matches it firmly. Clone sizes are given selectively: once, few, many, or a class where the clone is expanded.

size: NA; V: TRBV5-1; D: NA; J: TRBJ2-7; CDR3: CASGADHYEQYF; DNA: TGCGCCAGCGGGGCCGACCACTACGAGCAGTACTTC
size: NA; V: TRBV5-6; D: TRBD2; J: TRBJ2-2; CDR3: CASSLGLAAGELFF; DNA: TGTGCCAGCAGCTTAGGACTAGCGGCAGGGGAGCTGTTTTTT
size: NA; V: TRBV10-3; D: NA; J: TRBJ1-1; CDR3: CAISGGVNTEAFF; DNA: TGTGCCATCAGTGGCGGGGTGAACACTGAAGCTTTCTTT
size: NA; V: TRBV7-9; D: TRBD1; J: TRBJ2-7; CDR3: CASSSGTVAYEQYF; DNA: TGTGCCAGCAGCTCCGGGACAGTGGCCTACGAGCAGTACTTC
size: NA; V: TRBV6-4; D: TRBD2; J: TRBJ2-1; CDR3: CASSEFRGRPNEQFF; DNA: TGTGCCAGCAGTGAATTTCGCGGGAGACCAAATGAGCAGTTCTTC
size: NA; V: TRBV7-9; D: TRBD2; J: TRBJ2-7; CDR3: CASSKGTSGREDQYF; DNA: TGTGCCAGCAGCAAAGGGACTAGCGGGAGGGAAGATCAGTACTTC
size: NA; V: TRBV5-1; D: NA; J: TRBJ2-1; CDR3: CASSWQGTNEQFF; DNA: TGCGCCAGCAGCTGGCAGGGGACCAATGAGCAGTTCTTC
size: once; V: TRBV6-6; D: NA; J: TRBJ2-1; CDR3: CASSSGSSSQFF; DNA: TGTGCCAGCAGTTCCGGGTCTAGCAGTCAGTTCTTC
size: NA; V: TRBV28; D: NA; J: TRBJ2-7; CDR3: CASSLVFQVAYEQYF; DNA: TGTGCCAGCAGTTTAGTGTTCCAGGTGGCGTACGAGCAGTACTTC
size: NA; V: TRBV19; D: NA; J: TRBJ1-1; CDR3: CASSIGPGGEAFF; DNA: TGTGCCAGTAGTATAGGGCCCGGGGGGGAAGCTTTCTTT
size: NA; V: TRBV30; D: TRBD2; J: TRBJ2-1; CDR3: CAWSVRLAGFGNEQFF; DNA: TGTGCCTGGAGTGTACGACTAGCGGGATTCGGGAATGAGCAGTTCTTC
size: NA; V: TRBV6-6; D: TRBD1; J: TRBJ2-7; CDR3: CASSYSYRDRDNEQYF; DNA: TGTGCCAGCAGTTACTCATACCGGGACAGGGATAACGAGCAGTACTTC
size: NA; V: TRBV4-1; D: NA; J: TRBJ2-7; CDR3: CASSPDFTLEQYF; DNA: TGCGCCAGCAGCCCGGACTTTACCCTCGAGCAGTACTTC
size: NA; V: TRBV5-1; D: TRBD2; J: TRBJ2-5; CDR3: CASSWNVAGDQETQYF; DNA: TGCGCCAGCAGCTGGAATGTAGCGGGTGACCAAGAGACCCAGTACTTC
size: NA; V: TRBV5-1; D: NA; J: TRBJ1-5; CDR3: CASSTGMPGHGSSPQHF; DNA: TGCGCCAGCAGCACCGGTATGCCGGGACACGGATCTTCGCCCCAGCATTTT
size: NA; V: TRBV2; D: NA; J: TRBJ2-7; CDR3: CASSEGDGLGEQYF; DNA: TGTGCCAGCAGTGAAGGAGACGGGTTGGGCGAGCAGTACTTC
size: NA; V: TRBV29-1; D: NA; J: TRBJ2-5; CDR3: CSAGGHYEETQYF; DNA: TGCAGCGCCGGTGGACACTACGAAGAGACCCAGTACTTC
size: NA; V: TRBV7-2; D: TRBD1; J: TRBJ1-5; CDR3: CASSSSGQAYSMGNQPQHF; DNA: TGTGCCAGCAGCTCCTCCGGACAGGCGTATTCAATGGGCAATCAGCCCCAGCATTTT
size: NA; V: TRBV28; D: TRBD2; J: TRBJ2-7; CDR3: CASSSGLAGGGEQYF; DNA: TGTGCCAGCAGTTCAGGACTAGCGGGAGGTGGTGAGCAGTACTTC
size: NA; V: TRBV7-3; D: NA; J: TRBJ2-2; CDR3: CASSLLRVNTGELFF; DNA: TGTGCCAGCAGTTTATTGAGGGTGAACACCGGGGAGCTGTTTTTT
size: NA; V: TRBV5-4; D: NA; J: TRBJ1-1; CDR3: CASSGGLRGTEAFF; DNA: TGTGCCAGCAGCGGCGGACTTCGTGGAACTGAAGCTTTCTTT
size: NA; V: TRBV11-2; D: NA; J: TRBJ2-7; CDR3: CASSLESVAEQYF; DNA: TGTGCCAGCAGCTTAGAGTCTGTAGCCGAGCAGTACTTC
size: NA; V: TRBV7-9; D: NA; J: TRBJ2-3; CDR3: CASSFSGADTQYF; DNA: TGTGCCAGCAGCTTCTCGGGAGCGGATACGCAGTATTTT
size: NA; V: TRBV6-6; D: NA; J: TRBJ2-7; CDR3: CASRPGRSYEQYF; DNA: TGTGCCAGCAGGCCCGGGAGATCCTACGAGCAGTACTTC
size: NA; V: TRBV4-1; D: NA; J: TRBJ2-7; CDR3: CAGSQGRAYEQYF; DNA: TGCGCCGGCAGCCAAGGCAGGGCCTACGAGCAGTACTTC
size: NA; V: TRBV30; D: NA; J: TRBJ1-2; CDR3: CAWSVGGYYGYTF; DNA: TGTGCCTGGAGTGTCGGGGGGTACTATGGCTACACCTTC
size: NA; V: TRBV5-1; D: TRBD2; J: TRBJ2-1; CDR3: CASSLGAGVRQFF; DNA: TGCGCCAGCAGCTTGGGCGCGGGAGTACGGCAGTTCTTC
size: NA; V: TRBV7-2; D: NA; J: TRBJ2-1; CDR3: CASSLGGPNEQFF; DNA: TGTGCCAGCAGCTTGGGCGGGCCGAATGAGCAGTTCTTC
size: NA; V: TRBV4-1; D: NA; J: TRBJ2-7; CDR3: CASSRDTSYEQYF; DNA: TGCGCCAGCAGCCGGGACACCTCCTACGAGCAGTACTTC
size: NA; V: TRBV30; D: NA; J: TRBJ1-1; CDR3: CAWSVGVTEAFF; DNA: TGTGCCTGGAGTGTAGGAGTCACTGAAGCTTTCTTT
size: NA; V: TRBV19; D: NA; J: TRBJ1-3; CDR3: CASRMSESSSGNTIYF; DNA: TGTGCCAGTAGGATGTCTGAAAGTAGCTCTGGAAACACCATATATTTT
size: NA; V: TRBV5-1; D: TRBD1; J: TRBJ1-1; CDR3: CASSLGLGTGYLNTEAFF; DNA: TGCGCCAGCAGCTTGGGTCTAGGGACAGGGTACTTGAACACTGAAGCTTTCTTT
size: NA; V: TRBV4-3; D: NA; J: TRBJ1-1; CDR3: CASSQDGAGTEAFF; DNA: TGCGCCAGCAGCCAAGATGGGGCAGGGACTGAAGCTTTCTTT
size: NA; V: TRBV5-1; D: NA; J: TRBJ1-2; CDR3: CASSLDTGRGYTF; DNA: TGCGCCAGCAGCTTGGATACAGGCCGTGGCTACACCTTC
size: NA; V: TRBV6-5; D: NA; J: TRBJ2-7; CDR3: CASSYSMAAPEQYF; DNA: TGTGCCAGCAGTTACTCGATGGCGGCTCCCGAGCAGTACTTC
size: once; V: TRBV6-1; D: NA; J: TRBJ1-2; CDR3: CASSETVSYGYTF; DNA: TGTGCCAGCAGTGAGACAGTTTCCTATGGCTACACCTTC
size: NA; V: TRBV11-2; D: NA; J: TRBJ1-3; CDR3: CASSLDQTTGFTIYF; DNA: TGTGCCAGCAGCTTAGACCAAACAACAGGGTTCACCATATATTTT
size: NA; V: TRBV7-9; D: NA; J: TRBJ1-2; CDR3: CASSSTGSPYYGYTF; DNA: TGTGCCAGCAGCTCCACAGGGTCACCCTACTATGGCTACACCTTC
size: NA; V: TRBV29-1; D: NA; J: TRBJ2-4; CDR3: CSVVGTSAKNIQYF; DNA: TGCAGCGTTGTGGGGACTTCCGCCAAAAACATTCAGTACTTC
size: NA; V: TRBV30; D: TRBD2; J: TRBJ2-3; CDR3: CATKREGQRDTQYF; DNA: TGTGCCACGAAGCGGGAGGGCCAAAGAGATACGCAGTATTTT
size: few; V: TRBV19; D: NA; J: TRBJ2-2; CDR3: CASTPGWWENTGELFF; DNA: TGTGCCAGTACCCCAGGGTGGTGGGAGAACACCGGGGAGCTGTTTTTT
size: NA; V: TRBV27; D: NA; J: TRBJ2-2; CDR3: CASSFSTDGTGELFF; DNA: TGTGCCAGCAGTTTCTCGACAGACGGCACCGGGGAGCTGTTTTTT
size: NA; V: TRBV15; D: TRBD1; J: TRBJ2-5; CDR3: CATRTGQFQETQYF; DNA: TGTGCCACCAGGACGGGACAGTTCCAAGAGACCCAGTACTTC
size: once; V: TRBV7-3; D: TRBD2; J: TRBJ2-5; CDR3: CASSLSGRADETQYF; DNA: TGTGCCAGCAGCTTGAGCGGGAGGGCCGATGAGACCCAGTACTTC
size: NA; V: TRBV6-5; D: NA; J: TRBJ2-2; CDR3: CASSYSGGPYTGELFF; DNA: TGTGCCAGCAGTTACTCGGGTGGGCCCTACACCGGGGAGCTGTTTTTT
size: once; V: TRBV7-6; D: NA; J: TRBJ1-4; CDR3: CASSPGVANEKLFF; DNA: TGTGCCAGCAGTCCGGGGGTGGCTAATGAAAAACTGTTTTTT
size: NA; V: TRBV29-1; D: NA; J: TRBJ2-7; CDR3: CSAGNSNYEQYF; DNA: TGCAGCGCCGGGAACTCAAACTACGAGCAGTACTTC
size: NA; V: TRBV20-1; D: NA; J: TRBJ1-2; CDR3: CSSYRYPLNTF; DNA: TGCAGTAGCTATCGGTACCCTTTGAACACCTTC